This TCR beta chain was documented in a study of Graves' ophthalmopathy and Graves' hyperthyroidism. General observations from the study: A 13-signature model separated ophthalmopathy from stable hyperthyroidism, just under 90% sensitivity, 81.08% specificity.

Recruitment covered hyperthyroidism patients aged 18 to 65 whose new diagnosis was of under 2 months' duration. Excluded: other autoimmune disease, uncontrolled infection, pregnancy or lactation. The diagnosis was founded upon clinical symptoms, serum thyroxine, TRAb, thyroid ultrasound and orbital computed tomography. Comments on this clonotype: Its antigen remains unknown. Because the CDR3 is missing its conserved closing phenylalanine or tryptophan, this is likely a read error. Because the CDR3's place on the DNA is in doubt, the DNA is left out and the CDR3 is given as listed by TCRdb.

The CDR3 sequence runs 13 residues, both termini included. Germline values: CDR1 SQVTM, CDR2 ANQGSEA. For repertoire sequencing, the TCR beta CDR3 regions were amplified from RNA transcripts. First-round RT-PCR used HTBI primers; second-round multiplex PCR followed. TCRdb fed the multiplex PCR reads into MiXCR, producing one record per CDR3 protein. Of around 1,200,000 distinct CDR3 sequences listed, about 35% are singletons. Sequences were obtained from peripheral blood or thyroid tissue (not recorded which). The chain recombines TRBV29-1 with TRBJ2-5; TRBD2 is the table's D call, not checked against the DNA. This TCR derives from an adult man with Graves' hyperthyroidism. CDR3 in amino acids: CSVGQGYGYTFGS.